This T cell receptor beta chain was captured in a study of T-cell memory formation after mild COVID-19. Findings and limits, study-wide: Shrinking CD4+ clones were chiefly CM and EM; CD8+ ones were chiefly EMRA.

Germline V gives CDR1 MNHEY, CDR2 SMNVEV (reference sequence). After removal of 4 bases from V and 6 bases from J, the junction contained 8 bases not matched to a gene. CDR3 length: 16 amino acids. Employing constant-segment primers, 5'RACE generated TCR alpha and TCR beta cDNA libraries bearing sample barcodes and UMIs. TCRdb re-called the 5' RACE reads through MiXCR, storing one row per CDR3 protein. The sample has 110,000 to 150,000 distinct CDR3 sequences, approximately 26% seen once. Only a few counts were recorded for this clonotype. Its antigen is unidentified. V and J are TRBV27 and TRBJ2-1, with 11 bases that match TRBD2. Sequencing was done on a sample of PBMCs or a T cell subset sorted from them (not recorded which). This clonotype was obtained from an adult woman who had mild COVID-19 (a few samples of this study predate the infection). Cell type and time point are not known. CDR3 sequence: CASSSGTSGGINEQFF. DNA of the CDR3: TGTGCCAGCAGTTCCGGGACTAGCGGTGGCATCAATGAGCAGTTCTTC.